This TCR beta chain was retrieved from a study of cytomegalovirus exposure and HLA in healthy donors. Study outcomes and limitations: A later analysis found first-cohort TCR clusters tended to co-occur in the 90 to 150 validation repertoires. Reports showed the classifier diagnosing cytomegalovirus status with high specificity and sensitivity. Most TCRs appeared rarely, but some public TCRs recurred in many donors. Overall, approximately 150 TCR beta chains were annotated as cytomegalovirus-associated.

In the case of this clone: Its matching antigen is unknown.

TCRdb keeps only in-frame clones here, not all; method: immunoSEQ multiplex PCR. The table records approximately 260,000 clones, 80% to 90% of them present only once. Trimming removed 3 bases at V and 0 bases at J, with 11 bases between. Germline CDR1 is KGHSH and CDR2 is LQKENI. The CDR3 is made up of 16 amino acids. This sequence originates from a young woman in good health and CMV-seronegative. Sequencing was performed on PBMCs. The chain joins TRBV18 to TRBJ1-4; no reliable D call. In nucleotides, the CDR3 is TGTGCCAGCTCACCGCGGGCCCCGGCAACTAATGAAAAACTGTTTTTT. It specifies CASSPRAPATNEKLFF. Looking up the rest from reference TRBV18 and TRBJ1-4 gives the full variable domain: NAGVMQNPRHLVRRRGQEARLRCSPMKGHSHVYWYRQLPEEGLKFMVYLQKENIIDESGMPKERFSAEFPKEGPSILRIQQVVRGDSAAYFCASSPRAPATNEKLFFGSGTQLSVL.